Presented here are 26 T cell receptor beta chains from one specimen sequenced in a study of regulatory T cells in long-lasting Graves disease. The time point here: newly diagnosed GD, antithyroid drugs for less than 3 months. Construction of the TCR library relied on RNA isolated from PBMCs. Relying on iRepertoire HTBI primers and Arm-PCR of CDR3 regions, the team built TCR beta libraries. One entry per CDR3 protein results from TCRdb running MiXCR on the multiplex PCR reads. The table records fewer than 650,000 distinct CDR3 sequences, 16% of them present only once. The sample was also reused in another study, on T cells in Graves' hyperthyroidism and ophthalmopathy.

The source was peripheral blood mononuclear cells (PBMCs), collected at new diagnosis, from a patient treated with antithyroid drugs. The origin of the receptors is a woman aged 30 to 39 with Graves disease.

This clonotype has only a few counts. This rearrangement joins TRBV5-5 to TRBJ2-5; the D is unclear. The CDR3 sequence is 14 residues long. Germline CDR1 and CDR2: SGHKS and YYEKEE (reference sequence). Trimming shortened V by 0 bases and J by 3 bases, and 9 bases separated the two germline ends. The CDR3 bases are TGTGCCAGCAGCTTGGGACACAATAAAGAGACCCAGTACTTC. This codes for CASSLGHNKETQYF.

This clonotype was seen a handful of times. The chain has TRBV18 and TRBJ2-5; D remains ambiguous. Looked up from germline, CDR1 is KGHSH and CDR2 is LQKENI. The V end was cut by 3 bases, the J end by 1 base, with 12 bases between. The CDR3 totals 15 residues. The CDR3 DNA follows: TGTGCCAGCTCACCGACCGAGCCCGGCCAAGAGACCCAGTACTTC. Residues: CASSPTEPGQETQYF.

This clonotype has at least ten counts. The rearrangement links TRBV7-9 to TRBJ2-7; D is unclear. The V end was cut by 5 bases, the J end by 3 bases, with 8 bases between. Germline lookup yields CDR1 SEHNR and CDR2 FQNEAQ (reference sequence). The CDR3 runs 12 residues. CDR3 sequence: CASSHHSYEQYF. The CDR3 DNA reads TGTGCCAGCAGCCACCACAGCTACGAGCAGTACTTC.

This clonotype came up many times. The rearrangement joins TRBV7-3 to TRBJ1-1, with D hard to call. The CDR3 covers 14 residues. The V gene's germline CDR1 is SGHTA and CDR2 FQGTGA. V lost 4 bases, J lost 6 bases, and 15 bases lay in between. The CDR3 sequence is CASSSLGGISEAFF. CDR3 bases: TGTGCCAGCAGCTCCCTGGGCGGGATTTCTGAAGCTTTCTTT.

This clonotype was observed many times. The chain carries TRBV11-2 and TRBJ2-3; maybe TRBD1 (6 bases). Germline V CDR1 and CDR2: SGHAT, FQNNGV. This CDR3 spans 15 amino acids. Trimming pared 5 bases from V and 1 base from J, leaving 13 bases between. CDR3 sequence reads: CASSRDRPRTDTQYF. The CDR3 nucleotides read TGTGCCAGCAGCCGTGACAGGCCGCGCACAGATACGCAGTATTTT.

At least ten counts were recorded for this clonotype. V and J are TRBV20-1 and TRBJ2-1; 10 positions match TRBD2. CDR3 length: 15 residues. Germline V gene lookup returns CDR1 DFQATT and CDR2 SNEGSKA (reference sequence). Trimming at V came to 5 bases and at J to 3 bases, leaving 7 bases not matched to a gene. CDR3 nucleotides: TGCAGTGCTTCCAATCAGCGGGAGGGCTACAATGAGCAGTTCTTC. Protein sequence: CSASNQREGYNEQFF.

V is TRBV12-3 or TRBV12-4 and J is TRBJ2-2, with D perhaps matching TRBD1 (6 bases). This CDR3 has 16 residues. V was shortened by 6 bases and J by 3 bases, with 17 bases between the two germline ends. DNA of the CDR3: TGTGCCAGCAGCCCGATACAGGGAACCGACACCGGGGAGCTGTTTTTT. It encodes CASSPIQGTDTGELFF.

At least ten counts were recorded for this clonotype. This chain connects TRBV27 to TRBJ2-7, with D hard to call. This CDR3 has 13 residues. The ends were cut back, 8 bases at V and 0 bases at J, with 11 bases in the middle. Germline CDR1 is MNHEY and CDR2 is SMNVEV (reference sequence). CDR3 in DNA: TGTGCCAGCCGCCAATCGAGCTCCTACGAGCAGTACTTC. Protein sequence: CASRQSSSYEQYF.

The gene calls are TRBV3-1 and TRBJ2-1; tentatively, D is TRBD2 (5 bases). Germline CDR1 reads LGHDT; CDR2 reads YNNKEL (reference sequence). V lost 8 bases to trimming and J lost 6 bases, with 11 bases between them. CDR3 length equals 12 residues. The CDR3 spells CASGYSGNEQFF. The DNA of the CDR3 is TGTGCCAGCGGCTACAGCGGCAATGAGCAGTTCTTC.

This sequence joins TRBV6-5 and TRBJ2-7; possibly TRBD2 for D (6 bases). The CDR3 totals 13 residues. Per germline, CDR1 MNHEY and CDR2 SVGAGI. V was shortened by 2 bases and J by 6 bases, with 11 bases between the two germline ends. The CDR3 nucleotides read TGTGCCAGCAGTTACGAACTAGCAGGCGAGCAGTACTTC. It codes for CASSYELAGEQYF.

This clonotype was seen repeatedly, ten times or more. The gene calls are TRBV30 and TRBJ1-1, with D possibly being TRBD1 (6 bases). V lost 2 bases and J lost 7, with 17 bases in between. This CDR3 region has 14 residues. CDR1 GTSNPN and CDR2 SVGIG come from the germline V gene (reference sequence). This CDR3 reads CAWSLLTGGLEAFF. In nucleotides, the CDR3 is TGTGCCTGGAGTCTCTTGACGGGGGGCCTTGAAGCTTTCTTT.

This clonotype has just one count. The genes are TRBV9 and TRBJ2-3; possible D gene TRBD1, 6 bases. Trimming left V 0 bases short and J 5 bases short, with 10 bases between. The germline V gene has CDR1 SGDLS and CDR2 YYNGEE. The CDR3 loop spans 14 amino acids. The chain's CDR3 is CASSVDRVGDTQYF. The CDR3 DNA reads TGTGCCAGCAGCGTAGACAGGGTCGGAGATACGCAGTATTTT.

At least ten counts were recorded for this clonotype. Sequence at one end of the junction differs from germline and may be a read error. The CDR3 DNA is TGTGCCAGCAGCCTAACTGGGACAGGAAATCAGCCCCAGCATTTT. Translating gives CASSLTGTGNQPQHF. The chain combines TRBV7-3 with TRBJ1-5; 8 bases match TRBD1. Germline V CDR1 and CDR2: SGHTA, FQGTGA. The CDR3 spans 15 residues.

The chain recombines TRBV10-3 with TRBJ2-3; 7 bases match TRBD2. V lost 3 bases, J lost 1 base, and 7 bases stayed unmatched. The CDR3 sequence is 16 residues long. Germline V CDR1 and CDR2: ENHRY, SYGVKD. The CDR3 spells CAISDGAGVGTDTQYF. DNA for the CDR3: TGTGCCATCAGTGACGGTGCGGGAGTTGGCACAGATACGCAGTATTTT.

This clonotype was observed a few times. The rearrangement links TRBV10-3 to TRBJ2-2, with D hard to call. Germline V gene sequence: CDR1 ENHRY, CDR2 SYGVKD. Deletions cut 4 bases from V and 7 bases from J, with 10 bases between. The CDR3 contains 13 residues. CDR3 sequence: CAISGKDGGELFF. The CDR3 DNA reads TGTGCCATCAGTGGTAAGGACGGCGGGGAGCTGTTTTTT.

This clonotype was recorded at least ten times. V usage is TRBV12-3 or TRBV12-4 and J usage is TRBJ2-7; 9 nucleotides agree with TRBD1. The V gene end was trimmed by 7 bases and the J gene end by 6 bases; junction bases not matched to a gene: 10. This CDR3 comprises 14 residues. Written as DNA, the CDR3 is TGTGCCAGCACCTCGGGGACAGGGAGGTCCGAGCAGTACTTC. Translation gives CASTSGTGRSEQYF.

The CDR3 nucleotides are TGCAGTGAAAGGGGGACTGAAGCTTTCTTT. This codes for CSERGTEAFF. The V call is TRBV20-1, the J call TRBJ1-1; possibly TRBD1 for D (6 bases). The CDR3 is 10 amino acids. From germline, CDR1 is DFQATT and CDR2 SNEGSKA (reference sequence). The germline V and J ends were trimmed by 7 bases and 5 bases, with 8 bases remaining between them.

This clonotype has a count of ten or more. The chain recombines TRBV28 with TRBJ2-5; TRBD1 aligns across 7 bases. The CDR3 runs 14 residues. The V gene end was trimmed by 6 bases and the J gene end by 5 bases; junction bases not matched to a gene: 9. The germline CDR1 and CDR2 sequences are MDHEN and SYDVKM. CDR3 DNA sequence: TGTGCCAGCAGCTCGACAGGGCACTCCGAGACCCAGTACTTC. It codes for CASSSTGHSETQYF.

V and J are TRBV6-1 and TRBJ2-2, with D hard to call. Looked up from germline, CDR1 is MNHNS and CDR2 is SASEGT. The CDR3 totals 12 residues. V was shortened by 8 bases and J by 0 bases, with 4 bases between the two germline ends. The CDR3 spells CASEANTGELFF. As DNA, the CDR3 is TGTGCCAGCGAGGCGAACACCGGGGAGCTGTTTTTT.

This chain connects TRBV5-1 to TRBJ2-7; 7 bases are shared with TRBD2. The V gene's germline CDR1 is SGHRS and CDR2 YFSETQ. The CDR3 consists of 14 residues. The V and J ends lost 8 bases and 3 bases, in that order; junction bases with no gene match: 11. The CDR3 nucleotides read TGCGCCAGTAATGACGGGGAGGGGTACTACGAGCAGTACTTC. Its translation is CASNDGEGYYEQYF.

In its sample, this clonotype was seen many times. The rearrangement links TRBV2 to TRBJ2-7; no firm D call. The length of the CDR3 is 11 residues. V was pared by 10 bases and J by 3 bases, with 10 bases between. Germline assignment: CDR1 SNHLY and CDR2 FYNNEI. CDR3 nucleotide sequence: TGTGCCATCAGGCTGGACTACGAGCAGTACTTC. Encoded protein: CAIRLDYEQYF.

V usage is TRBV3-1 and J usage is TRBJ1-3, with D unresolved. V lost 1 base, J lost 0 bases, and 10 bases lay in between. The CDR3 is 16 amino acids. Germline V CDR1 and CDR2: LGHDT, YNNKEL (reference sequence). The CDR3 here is CASSQVPIISGNTIYF. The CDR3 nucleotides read TGTGCCAGCAGCCAAGTCCCCATTATCTCTGGAAACACCATATATTTT.

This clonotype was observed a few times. The CDR3 DNA reads as TGTGCCAGCAGCCAAGATTCACCCCCCCGACAGCCCCAGCATTTT. This codes for CASSQDSPPRQPQHF. V and J are TRBV3-1 and TRBJ1-5; D ambiguous. The CDR3 contains 15 residues. From germline, CDR1 is LGHDT and CDR2 YNNKEL (reference sequence). The V gene lost 0 bases and the J gene lost 7 bases, with 13 bases spanning the gap.

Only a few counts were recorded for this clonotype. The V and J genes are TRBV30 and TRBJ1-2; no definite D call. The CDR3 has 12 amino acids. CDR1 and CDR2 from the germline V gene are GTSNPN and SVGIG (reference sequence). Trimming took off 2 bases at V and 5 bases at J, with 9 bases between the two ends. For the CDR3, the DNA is TGTGCCTGGAGTTCTTGGGATTATGGCTACACCTTC. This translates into CAWSSWDYGYTF.

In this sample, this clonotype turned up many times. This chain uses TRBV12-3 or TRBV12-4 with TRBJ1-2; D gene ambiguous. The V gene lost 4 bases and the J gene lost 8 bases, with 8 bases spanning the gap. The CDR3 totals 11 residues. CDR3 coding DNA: TGTGCCAGCAGTTGGGGTAGGGGCTACACCTTC. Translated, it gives CASSWGRGYTF.

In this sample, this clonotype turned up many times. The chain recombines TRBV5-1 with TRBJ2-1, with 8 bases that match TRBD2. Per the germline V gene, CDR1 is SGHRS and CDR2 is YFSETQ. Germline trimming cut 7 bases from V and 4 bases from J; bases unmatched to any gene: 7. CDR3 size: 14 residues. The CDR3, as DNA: TGCGCCAGCGGACTCTCTAGCGGGTACAATGAGCAGTTCTTC. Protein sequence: CASGLSSGYNEQFF.